Listed below are T cell receptor beta chains from one sample, sequenced in a study of OX40 agonist ivuxolimab in advanced cancers. This table comes from immunoSEQ multiplex PCR, and its TCRdb copy is limited to in-frame clones, with some not included. The sample carries tens of thousands of clones, roughly 80% recorded once. This specimen consisted of CD4+ or CD8+ T cells sorted from blood, obtained in a trial of the OX40 agonist ivuxolimab. Receptors originate from an adult with an advanced solid tumor such as melanoma, head and neck, liver or kidney cancer. CDR3s include the opening cysteine and the closing phenylalanine or tryptophan. A D gene is named only where the DNA matches it firmly. Where a row states a size, it is once, few, many or the class of an expanded clone; other rows omit it.

d_gene,v_gene,j_gene,len,abundance,CDR3nt,CDR3aa
TRBD2,TRBV7-6,TRBJ2-7,13,.,TGTGCCAGCAGCTTAGCCGCGGGGGACGAGCAGTACTTC,CASSLAAGDEQYF
TRBD1,TRBV27,TRBJ2-7,15,.,TGTGCCAGCAGTTTATCGGGGACAGGCCCTAACGAGCAGTACTTC,CASSLSGTGPNEQYF
.,TRBV5-5,TRBJ2-7,11,.,TGTGCCAGCAGCGGGACCTACGAGCAGTACTTC,CASSGTYEQYF
.,TRBV10-3,TRBJ2-1,13,.,TGTGCCATCAGTGATTGGGACGGCAATGAGCAGTTCTTC,CAISDWDGNEQFF
.,TRBV9,TRBJ2-3,17,.,TGTGCCAGCAGCGTAGAGTGGGTGGGGGCTGGGGCAGATACGCAGTATTTT,CASSVEWVGAGADTQYF
.,TRBV9,TRBJ1-3,13,.,TGTGCCAGCAGTTCGCTTTCTGGAAACACCATATATTTT,CASSSLSGNTIYF
.,TRBV29-1,TRBJ2-7,13,.,TGCAGCGTTGCGAGTACTCACTCCTACGAGCAGTACTTC,CSVASTHSYEQYF
.,TRBV10-3,TRBJ2-5,14,.,TGTGCCATCAGTGAGGGCAGGAACCAAGAGACCCAGTACTTC,CAISEGRNQETQYF
TRBD1,TRBV10-3,TRBJ2-1,14,medium-sized,TGTGCCATCAGTCGACAGGGGGTTCGAAATGAGCAGTTCTTC,CAISRQGVRNEQFF
TRBD1,TRBV13,TRBJ1-1,14,.,TGTGCCAGCAGCGGACCAACAGGGGACACTGAAGCTTTCTTT,CASSGPTGDTEAFF
.,TRBV7-9,TRBJ1-3,16,.,TGTGCCAGCAGCGAGGGACCCGGGAGCTCTGGAAACACCATATATTTT,CASSEGPGSSGNTIYF
.,TRBV7-9,TRBJ1-1,13,.,TGTGCCAGCAGCCCCTGGACACTCAATGAAGCTTTCTTT,CASSPWTLNEAFF
.,TRBV7-9,TRBJ2-2,12,.,TGTGCCAGCAGCTTAACTTCCGGGGAGCTGTTTTTT,CASSLTSGELFF
TRBD1,TRBV10-1,TRBJ2-7,14,few,TGCGCCAGCAGTGCCGGGACAGAAACCGACGAGCAGTACTTC,CASSAGTETDEQYF
TRBD2,TRBV11-2,TRBJ2-7,16,.,TGTGCCAGCAGCACTATACTAGCGGGGGGGCCGGGCGAGCAGTACTTC,CASSTILAGGPGEQYF
.,TRBV19,TRBJ1-2,16,.,TGTGCCAGTAATACACTTAGGCCCTCAGCTAACTATGGCTACACCTTC,CASNTLRPSANYGYTF
.,TRBV7-2,TRBJ1-1,16,.,TGTGCCAGCAGCTTGGGGGGTGGCAGGGTGATCGCTGAAGCTTTCTTT,CASSLGGGRVIAEAFF
.,TRBV7-9,TRBJ1-2,14,.,TGTGCCAGCAGCTTAGTACAGCCGAACTATGGCTACACCTTC,CASSLVQPNYGYTF
.,TRBV5-1,TRBJ1-1,12,.,TGCGCCAGCCGGACGCAGGGCTCTGAAGCTTTCTTT,CASRTQGSEAFF
TRBD2,TRBV4-3,TRBJ2-7,15,.,TGCGCCAGCAGCCAAGTGTCTAGCGGGAGCTACGAGCAGTACTTC,CASSQVSSGSYEQYF
.,TRBV2,TRBJ1-1,14,.,TGTGCCAGCAGTGTGGGGGGATCGAACACTGAAGCTTTCTTT,CASSVGGSNTEAFF
.,TRBV6-1,TRBJ2-2,13,.,TGTGCCTCAGGCGGGGATAACACCGGGGAGCTGTTTTTT,CASGGDNTGELFF
TRBD2,TRBV29-1,TRBJ2-7,13,.,TGCAGCGTGAGGGGACTACCGGCCTACGAGCAGTACTTC,CSVRGLPAYEQYF
TRBD2,TRBV7-8,TRBJ2-1,19,.,TGTGCCAGCAGCGCGCCGGGACTAGCGGGCCCGAGCTCCTACAATGAGCAGTTCTTC,CASSAPGLAGPSSYNEQFF
TRBD1,TRBV6-1,TRBJ2-3,15,few,TGTGCCAGCAGTGAGGGGACAGGGGGCACAGATACGCAGTATTTT,CASSEGTGGTDTQYF
.,TRBV28,TRBJ1-1,14,once,TGTGCCAGCACTCTGCAAGGGGCGGGCACTGAAGCTTTCTTT,CASTLQGAGTEAFF
.,TRBV19,TRBJ1-4,14,.,TGTGCCAGTAGTACCACCAACAGGGCGGAAAAACTGTTTTTT,CASSTTNRAEKLFF
TRBD2,TRBV30,TRBJ2-1,15,.,TGTGCCTGGAGTTATAGCGGGAGTCCTTACAATGAGCAGTTCTTC,CAWSYSGSPYNEQFF
.,TRBV5-4,TRBJ2-7,14,.,TGTGCCAGCAGCGCCGTACAGGGTTCCTACGAGCAGTACTTC,CASSAVQGSYEQYF
.,TRBV9,TRBJ1-1,16,.,TGTGCCAGCAGCGTGTCTGGGGTGCCTGGGAACACTGAAGCTTTCTTT,CASSVSGVPGNTEAFF
.,TRBV27,TRBJ1-5,15,once,TGTGCCAGCAGTTTAGAGGGTTCCATCAATCAGCCCCAGCATTTT,CASSLEGSINQPQHF
.,TRBV7-9,TRBJ2-7,14,few,TGTGCCAGCAGCGGGAGACAGGCTGACTACGAGCAGTACTTC,CASSGRQADYEQYF
TRBD2,TRBV6-5,TRBJ2-1,15,.,TGTGCCAGCAGTTCCGGACTAGCGGGAAGTAATGAGCAGTTCTTC,CASSSGLAGSNEQFF
TRBD2,TRBV7-2,TRBJ2-7,15,.,TGCGCCAGCAGCCAAGAAACGGGGGGGCCCTACGAGCAGTACTTC,CASSQETGGPYEQYF
.,TRBV7-9,TRBJ2-1,12,.,TGTGCCAGCAGCTACGCCTTGAATGAGCAGTTCTTC,CASSYALNEQFF
TRBD1,TRBV27,TRBJ2-5,16,.,TGTGCCAGCAGTTTATACACCGGGACAGGACAAGAGACCCAGTACTTC,CASSLYTGTGQETQYF
TRBD1,TRBV6-4,TRBJ1-2,16,.,TGTGCCAGCAGTGACACACCACAGGGGAATTTTGATGGCTACACCTTC,CASSDTPQGNFDGYTF
TRBD2,TRBV27,TRBJ2-1,14,.,TGTGCCAGCAGTGCTGGACTAGCGGGAGGGCCGGGGTTCTTC,CASSAGLAGGPGFF
.,TRBV7-9,TRBJ1-3,17,.,TGTGCCAGCAGCTTAGCCACCAACTTGGGCACTGGAAACACCATATATTTT,CASSLATNLGTGNTIYF